The 27 T cell receptor beta chains below were found in one sample sequenced in a study of cytomegalovirus exposure and HLA in healthy donors. The table came from immunoSEQ multiplex PCR; TCRdb's copy has only in-frame clones and leaves some out. This table has 150,000 or so clones, 94% appearing once. Sequencing input: PBMCs. Receptor source: a young man in good health and CMV-seropositive.

The chain carries TRBV4-1 and TRBJ2-7, with TRBD2 matching over 7 bases. Germline V lookup: CDR1 MGHRA, CDR2 YSYEKL. Trimming at V came to 1 base and at J to 2 bases, leaving 5 bases not matched to a gene. This CDR3 spans 15 amino acids. The CDR3 DNA reads as TGCGCCAGCAGCCAAGTGGCTAGCGGACCCTACGAGCAGTACTTC. Its protein is CASSQVASGPYEQYF.

The chain has TRBV7-3 and TRBJ2-1; 11 nucleotides agree with TRBD2. The V and J ends lost 4 bases and 4 bases, in that order; junction bases with no gene match: 9. Germline V lookup: CDR1 SGHTA, CDR2 FQGTGA. The CDR3 sequence is 17 residues long. This CDR3 reads CASSSPELAGDYNEQFF. In nucleotides, the CDR3 is TGTGCCAGCAGCTCTCCAGAACTAGCGGGAGATTACAATGAGCAGTTCTTC.

This chain uses TRBV11-2 with TRBJ1-3; weak D call: TRBD1 (5 bases). This CDR3 spans 13 amino acids. Germline CDR1 SGHAT, CDR2 FQNNGV. Trimming took off 0 bases at V and 9 bases at J, with 9 bases between the two ends. CDR3 bases: TGTGCCAGCAGCTTAGAGTGGCAGGGCACCATATATTTT. Translation gives CASSLEWQGTIYF. Full variable domain (missing parts from reference TRBV11-2 and TRBJ1-3): EAGVAQSPRYKIIEKRQSVAFWCNPISGHATLYWYQQILGQGPKLLIQFQNNGVVDDSQLPKDRFSAERLKGVDSTLKIQPAKLEDSAVYLCASSLEWQGTIYFGEGSWLTVV.

V is TRBV6-1 and J is TRBJ1-4; D gene unclear. CDR1 is MNHNS and CDR2 is SASEGT in the germline V gene. The CDR3 covers 15 residues. V lost 6 bases, J lost 0 bases, and 11 bases lay in between. The CDR3 sequence: CASRWLPATNEKLFF. The CDR3 DNA is TGTGCCAGCAGGTGGCTTCCCGCAACTAATGAAAAACTGTTTTTT.

The chain employs TRBV11-2 and TRBJ2-1; no clear D. CDR1 is SGHAT, CDR2 FQNNGV, per germline. With 0 bases removed from V and 0 bases from J, the gap between germline ends came to 6 bases. The CDR3 is 15 amino acids. DNA for the CDR3: TGTGCCAGCAGCTTAGAATCCTCCTCCTACAATGAGCAGTTCTTC. Protein product: CASSLESSSYNEQFF.

The chain employs TRBV5-1 and TRBJ2-5; D is uncertain. The CDR3 consists of 13 residues. With 4 bases removed from V and 1 base from J, the gap between germline ends came to 8 bases. Germline CDR1 SGHRS, CDR2 YFSETQ. CDR3 nucleotides: TGCGCCAGCAGCCGTAGGAGCCAAGAGACCCAGTACTTC. This encodes CASSRRSQETQYF.

The chain carries TRBV19 and TRBJ2-2; 11 bases are shared with TRBD2. The germline CDR1 and CDR2 sequences are LNHDA and SQIVND (reference sequence). The CDR3 runs to 15 residues. Losses at the gene ends were 8 bases for V and 8 bases for J; bases not matched to a gene: 10. Here the CDR3 reads CASGGTSGSFGELFF. The CDR3 DNA is TGTGCCAGTGGTGGTACTAGCGGGAGTTTTGGGGAGCTGTTTTTT.

This chain connects TRBV4-2 to TRBJ2-7, with TRBD2 identical over 14 bases. Unmatched junction bases numbered 2, after V lost 3 bases and J lost 1 base. The CDR3 length is 16 residues. Germline V gene sequence: CDR1 LGHNA, CDR2 YNFKEQ. The CDR3 loop is CASSQGLAGVSYEQYF. CDR3 bases: TGTGCCAGCAGCCAGGGACTAGCGGGAGTGTCCTACGAGCAGTACTTC.

This chain links TRBV7-2 with TRBJ1-1; D remains unclear. This CDR3 contains 14 residues. Trimming cost V 3 bases and J 5 bases, with 13 bases left between them. Germline values: CDR1 SGHTA, CDR2 FQGNSA. CDR3 sequence reads: CASSFTPGVTEAFF. The CDR3 region has the DNA TGTGCCAGCAGCTTCACTCCCGGAGTAACTGAAGCTTTCTTT.

V gene TRBV6-5 combines with J gene TRBJ1-1; possible D gene TRBD1, 6 bases. Trimming removed 6 bases at V and 0 bases at J, with 14 bases between. This CDR3 contains 15 residues. Germline CDR1 reads MNHEY; CDR2 reads SVGAGI. CDR3 bases: TGTGCCAGCAGCTATGGGGACAACATGAACACTGAAGCTTTCTTT. Its translation is CASSYGDNMNTEAFF.

The chain joins TRBV28 to TRBJ1-4, with D possibly being TRBD1 (6 bases). V shed 6 bases and J shed 8 bases, with 19 bases lying between them. Germline CDR1 MDHEN, CDR2 SYDVKM. This CDR3 spans 15 amino acids. The CDR3 loop is CASRPMTGYSEKLFF. Here the CDR3 DNA reads TGTGCCAGCAGGCCAATGACAGGCTATAGCGAAAAACTGTTTTTT.

The chain has TRBV2 and TRBJ2-3; D remains unclear. The CDR3 is made up of 12 amino acids. Germline CDR1 reads SNHLY; CDR2 reads FYNNEI. V dropped 1 base and J dropped 4 bases, with 3 bases sitting between them. CDR3 sequence: CASSEGADTQYF. Written as DNA, the CDR3 is TGTGCCAGCAGTGAAGGCGCAGATACGCAGTATTTT. The variable domain in full, with the rest retrieved from reference TRBV2 and TRBJ2-3, is EPEVTQTPSHQVTQMGQEVILRCVPISNHLYFYWYRQILGQKVEFLVSFYNNEISEKSEIFDDQFSVERPDGSNFTLKIRSTKLEDSAMYFCASSEGADTQYFGPGTRLTVL.

The chain joins TRBV15 to TRBJ2-1; 7 bases align to TRBD1. The CDR3 extends over 16 amino acids. The germline V gene encodes CDR1 LNHNV and CDR2 YYDKDF (reference sequence). Unmatched junction bases numbered 4, after V lost 0 bases and J lost 2 bases. CDR3 loop: CATSRETGSAYNEQFF. For the CDR3, the DNA is TGTGCCACCAGCAGAGAGACAGGGAGCGCCTACAATGAGCAGTTCTTC. Full variable domain (remainder filled in from reference TRBV15 and TRBJ2-1): DAMVIQNPRYQVTQFGKPVTLSCSQTLNHNVMYWYQQKSSQAPKLLFHYYDKDFNNEADTPDNFQSRRPNTSFCFLDIRSPGLGDTAMYLCATSRETGSAYNEQFFGPGTRLTVL.

The J gene is TRBJ1-4, the V gene TRBV28; possible D gene TRBD1, 5 bases. The CDR3 sequence is 15 residues long. V lost 6 bases, J lost 3 bases, and 14 bases lay in between. Germline V gives CDR1 MDHEN, CDR2 SYDVKM. This CDR3 reads CASSRAGGPNEKLFF. The CDR3 nucleotides read TGTGCCAGCAGCCGGGCGGGGGGTCCTAATGAAAAACTGTTTTTT.

The chain joins TRBV7-9 to TRBJ2-3; TRBD1 might be the D (5 bases). This CDR3 has 13 residues. Germline CDR1 is SEHNR and CDR2 is FQNEAQ (reference sequence). V gave up 6 bases and J gave up 2 bases, with 9 bases separating them. In DNA form, the CDR3 reads TGTGCCAGCAGAAGGGGATCCACAGATACGCAGTATTTT. Residues: CASRRGSTDTQYF.

The V gene is TRBV5-1, the J gene TRBJ1-6, with 10 bases that match TRBD1. CDR1 is SGHRS, CDR2 YFSETQ, per germline. This CDR3 is 16 amino acids long. Trimming took 0 bases from V and 6 from J; bases not matched to a gene: 3. The CDR3 reads CASSLGTGGPNSPLHF. The CDR3 DNA reads as TGCGCCAGCAGCTTGGGGACAGGGGGTCCTAATTCACCCCTCCACTTT.

The V gene is TRBV5-6, the J gene TRBJ2-7; 10 bases align to TRBD1. The junction had 2 bases not matched to a gene; V was cut back by 3 bases and J by 2 bases. Per germline, CDR1 SGHDT and CDR2 YYEEEE. The CDR3 spans 14 residues. CDR3 DNA sequence: TGTGCCAGCAGCTGGGGACAGGGGCCCTACGAGCAGTACTTC. Translating it yields CASSWGQGPYEQYF.

V and J are TRBV15 and TRBJ2-3; D gene uncertain. CDR1 is LNHNV and CDR2 is YYDKDF in the germline V gene (reference sequence). The V end was cut by 0 bases, the J end by 2 bases, with 6 bases between. This CDR3 spans 14 amino acids. The CDR3 loop is CATSRDLNTDTQYF. The DNA for the CDR3 is TGTGCCACCAGCAGAGATCTTAACACAGATACGCAGTATTTT.

V usage is TRBV2 and J usage is TRBJ1-5; 7 positions agree with TRBD1. From germline, CDR1 is SNHLY and CDR2 FYNNEI. The CDR3 covers 18 residues. The V segment lost 8 bases and the J segment 6 bases; nucleotides outside the gene matches: 22. In nucleotides, the CDR3 is TGTGCCAGCGGGGGACCTCTTTGGACAGGTCCAACTCGTCAGCCCCAGCATTTT. Encoded protein: CASGGPLWTGPTRQPQHF.

The chain links TRBV6-1 to TRBJ1-2, with D perhaps matching TRBD1 (6 bases). CDR1 is MNHNS and CDR2 is SASEGT in the germline V gene. Trimming took off 8 bases at V and 4 bases at J, with 17 bases between the two ends. This CDR3 is built from 14 residues. This CDR3 reads CASAPQGYFYGYTF. In DNA, the CDR3 is TGTGCCAGCGCCCCCCAGGGGTACTTCTATGGCTACACCTTC.

The rearrangement links TRBV6-6 to TRBJ2-2; TRBD2 is a possible D gene (5 bases). The germline CDR1 and CDR2 sequences are MNHNY and SVGAGI (reference sequence). V dropped 8 bases and J dropped 3 bases, with 7 bases sitting between them. CDR3 length: 12 residues. CDR3: CASPGDTGELFF. In DNA, the CDR3 is TGTGCCAGCCCCGGGGACACCGGGGAGCTGTTTTTT.

The chain joins TRBV7-8 to TRBJ2-3; D is unresolved. CDR1 and CDR2 from the germline V gene are SGHVS and FQNEAQ. Trimming pared 3 bases from V and 4 bases from J, leaving 29 bases between. The CDR3 is made up of 20 amino acids. The CDR3 loop is CASSFPKTPTTPRRADTQYF. The DNA for the CDR3 is TGTGCCAGCAGCTTCCCCAAGACCCCTACGACCCCCCGACGGGCAGATACGCAGTATTTT.

The chain recombines TRBV6-6 with TRBJ1-5; 7 bases are shared with TRBD1. Germline lookup yields CDR1 MNHNY and CDR2 SVGAGI (reference sequence). This CDR3 comprises 14 residues. With V trimmed by 5 bases and J by 2 bases, 3 bases remained unmatched. CDR3 residues: CASSPDRRNQPQHF. CDR3 DNA: TGTGCCAGCAGTCCGGACAGGCGCAATCAGCCCCAGCATTTT.

Here the CDR3 DNA reads TGTGCCAGCTTCTCTGACGGGACAGGGAGAGAAGCTTTCTTT. Encoded protein: CASFSDGTGREAFF. The genes are TRBV5-4 and TRBJ1-1; 9 bases line up with TRBD1. Per the germline V gene, CDR1 is SGHNT and CDR2 is YYREEE (reference sequence). The CDR3 spans 14 residues. V gave up 7 bases and J gave up 8 bases; unmatched junction bases: 12. Complete variable domain (other parts from reference TRBV5-4 and TRBJ1-1): ETGVTQSPTHLIKTRGQQVTLRCSSQSGHNTVSWYQQALGQGPQFIFQYYREEENGRGNFPPRFSGLQFPNYSSELNVNALELDDSALYLCASFSDGTGREAFFGQGTRLTVV.

The chain combines TRBV2 with TRBJ2-3; 10 nucleotides align to TRBD2. CDR3 size: 15 residues. J gave up 1 base and V 6 bases, and 4 bases lay outside the gene matches. Germline values: CDR1 SNHLY, CDR2 FYNNEI. The CDR3: CASRGLAGGTDTQYF. The DNA for the CDR3 is TGTGCCAGCAGGGGTCTAGCGGGGGGCACAGATACGCAGTATTTT.

The rearrangement links TRBV11-2 to TRBJ2-5; D call uncertain. From germline, CDR1 is SGHAT and CDR2 FQNNGV. The CDR3 has 13 residues. The V and J ends lost 4 bases and 5 bases respectively, with 11 bases between them. CDR3: CASSSRVGETQYF. CDR3 nucleotide sequence: TGTGCCAGCAGCTCTCGGGTTGGGGAGACCCAGTACTTC.

V gene TRBV27 combines with J gene TRBJ2-3; 10 nucleotides match TRBD1. With 5 bases clipped from V and 2 bases from J, the junction kept 10 bases outside the gene matches. The CDR3 is 17 amino acids. CDR1 and CDR2 (germline): MNHEY, SMNVEV (reference sequence). The CDR3 DNA reads TGTGCCAGCAGTCGAACGCCGGGGACAGGGGTCACAGATACGCAGTATTTT. Translated, it gives CASSRTPGTGVTDTQYF.